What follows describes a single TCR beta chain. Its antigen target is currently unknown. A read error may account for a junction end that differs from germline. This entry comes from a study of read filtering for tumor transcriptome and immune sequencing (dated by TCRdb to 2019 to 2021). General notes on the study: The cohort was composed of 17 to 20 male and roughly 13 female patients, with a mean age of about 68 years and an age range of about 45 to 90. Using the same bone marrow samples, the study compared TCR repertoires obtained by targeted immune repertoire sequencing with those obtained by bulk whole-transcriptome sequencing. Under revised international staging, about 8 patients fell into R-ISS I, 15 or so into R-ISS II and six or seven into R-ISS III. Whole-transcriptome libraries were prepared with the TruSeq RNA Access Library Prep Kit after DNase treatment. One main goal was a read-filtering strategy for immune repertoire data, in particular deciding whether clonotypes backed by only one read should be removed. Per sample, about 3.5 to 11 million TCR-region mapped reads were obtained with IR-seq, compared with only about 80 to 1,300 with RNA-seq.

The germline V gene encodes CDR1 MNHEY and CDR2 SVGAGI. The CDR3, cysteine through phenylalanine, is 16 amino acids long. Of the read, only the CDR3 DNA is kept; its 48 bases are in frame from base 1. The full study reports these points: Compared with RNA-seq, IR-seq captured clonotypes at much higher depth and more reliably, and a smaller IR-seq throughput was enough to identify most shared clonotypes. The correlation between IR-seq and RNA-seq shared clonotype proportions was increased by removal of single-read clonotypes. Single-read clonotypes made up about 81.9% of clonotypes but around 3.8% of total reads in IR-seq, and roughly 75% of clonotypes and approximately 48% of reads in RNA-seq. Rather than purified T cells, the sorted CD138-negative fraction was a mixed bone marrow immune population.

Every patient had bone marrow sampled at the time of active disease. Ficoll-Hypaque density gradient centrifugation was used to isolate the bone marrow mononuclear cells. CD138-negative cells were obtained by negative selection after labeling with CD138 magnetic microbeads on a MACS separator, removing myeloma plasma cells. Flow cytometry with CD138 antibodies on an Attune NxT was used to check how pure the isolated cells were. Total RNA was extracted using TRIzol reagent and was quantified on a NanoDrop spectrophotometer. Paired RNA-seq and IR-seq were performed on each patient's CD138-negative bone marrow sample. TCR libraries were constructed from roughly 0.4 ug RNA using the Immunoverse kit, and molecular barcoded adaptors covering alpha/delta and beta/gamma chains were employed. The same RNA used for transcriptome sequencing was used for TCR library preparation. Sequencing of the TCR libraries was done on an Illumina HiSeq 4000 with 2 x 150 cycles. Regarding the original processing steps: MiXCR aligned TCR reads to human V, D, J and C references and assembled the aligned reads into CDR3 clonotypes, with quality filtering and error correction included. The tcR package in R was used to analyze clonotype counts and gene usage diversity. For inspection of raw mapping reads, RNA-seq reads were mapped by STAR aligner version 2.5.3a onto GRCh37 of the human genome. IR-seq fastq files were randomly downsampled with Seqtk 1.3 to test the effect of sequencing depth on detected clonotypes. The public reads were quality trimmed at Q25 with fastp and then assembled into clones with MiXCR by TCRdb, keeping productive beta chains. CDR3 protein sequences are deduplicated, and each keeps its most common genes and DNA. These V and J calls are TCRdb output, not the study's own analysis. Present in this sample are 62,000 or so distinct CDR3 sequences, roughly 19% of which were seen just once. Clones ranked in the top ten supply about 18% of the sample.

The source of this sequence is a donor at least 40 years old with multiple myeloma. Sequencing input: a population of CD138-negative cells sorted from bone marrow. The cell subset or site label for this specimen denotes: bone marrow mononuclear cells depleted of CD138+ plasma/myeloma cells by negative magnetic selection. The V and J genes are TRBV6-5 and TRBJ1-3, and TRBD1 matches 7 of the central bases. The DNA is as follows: TGTGCCAGCAGTTACGGACAGGTTACCTCTGGAAACACCATTTATTTT. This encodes CASSYGQVTSGNTIYF.